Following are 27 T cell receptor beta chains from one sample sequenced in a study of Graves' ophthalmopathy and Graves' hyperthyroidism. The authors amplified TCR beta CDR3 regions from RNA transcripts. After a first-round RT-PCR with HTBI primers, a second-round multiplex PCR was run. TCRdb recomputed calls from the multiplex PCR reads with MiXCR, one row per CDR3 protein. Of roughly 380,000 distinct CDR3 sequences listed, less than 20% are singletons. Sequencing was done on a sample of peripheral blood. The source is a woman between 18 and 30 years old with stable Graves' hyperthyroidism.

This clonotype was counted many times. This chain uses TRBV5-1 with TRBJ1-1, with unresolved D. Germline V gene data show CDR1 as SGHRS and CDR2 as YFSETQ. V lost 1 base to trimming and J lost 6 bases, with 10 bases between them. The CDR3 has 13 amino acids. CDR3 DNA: TGCGCCAGCAGCTTGTACGGATACGCTGAAGCTTTCTTT. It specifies CASSLYGYAEAFF.

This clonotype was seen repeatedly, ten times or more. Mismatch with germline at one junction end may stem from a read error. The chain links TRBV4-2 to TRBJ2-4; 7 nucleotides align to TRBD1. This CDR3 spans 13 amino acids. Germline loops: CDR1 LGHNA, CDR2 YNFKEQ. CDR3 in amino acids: CASSQRTGDIKYF. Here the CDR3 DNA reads TGTGCCAGCAGCCAGCGGACAGGAGACATTAAGTACTTC.

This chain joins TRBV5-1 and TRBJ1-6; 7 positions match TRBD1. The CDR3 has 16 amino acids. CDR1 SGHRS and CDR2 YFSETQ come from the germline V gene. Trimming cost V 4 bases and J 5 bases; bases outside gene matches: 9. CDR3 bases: TGCGCCAGCAGCCAGACAGGGTTGGGGCATAATTCACCCCTCCACTTT. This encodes CASSQTGLGHNSPLHF.

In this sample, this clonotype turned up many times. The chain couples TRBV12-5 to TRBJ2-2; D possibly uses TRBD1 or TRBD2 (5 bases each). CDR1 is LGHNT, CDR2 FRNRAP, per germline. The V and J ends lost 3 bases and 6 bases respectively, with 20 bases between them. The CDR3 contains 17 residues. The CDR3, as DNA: TGTGCTAGTGGTTTACCTCCCCGGGGCAGTATCCCCGGGGAGCTGTTTTTT. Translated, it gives CASGLPPRGSIPGELFF. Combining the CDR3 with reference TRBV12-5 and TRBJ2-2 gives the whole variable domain DARVTQTPRHKVTEMGQEVTMRCQPILGHNTVFWYRQTMMQGLELLAYFRNRAPLDDSGMPKDRFSAEMPDATLATLKIQPSEPRDSAVYFCASGLPPRGSIPGELFFGEGSRLTVL.

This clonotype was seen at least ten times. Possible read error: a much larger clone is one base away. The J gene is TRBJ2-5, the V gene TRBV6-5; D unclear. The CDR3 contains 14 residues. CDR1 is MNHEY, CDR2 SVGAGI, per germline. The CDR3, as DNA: TGTGCCGGCAGTTACTCTCGGGCCGGGGAGACCCAGTACTTC. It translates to CAGSYSRAGETQYF.

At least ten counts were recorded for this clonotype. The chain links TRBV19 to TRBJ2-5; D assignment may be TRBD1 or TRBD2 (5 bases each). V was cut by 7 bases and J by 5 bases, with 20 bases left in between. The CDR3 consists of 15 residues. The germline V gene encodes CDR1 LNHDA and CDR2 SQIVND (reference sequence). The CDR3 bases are TGTGCCAGTACCAACGGGTTGGGGCGAGGGGAGACCCAGTACTTC. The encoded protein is CASTNGLGRGETQYF. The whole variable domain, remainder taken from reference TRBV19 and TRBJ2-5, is DGGITQSPKYLFRKEGQNVTLSCEQNLNHDAMYWYRQDPGQGLRLIYYSQIVNDFQKGDIAEGYSVSREKKESFPLTVTSAQKNPTAFYLCASTNGLGRGETQYFGPGTRLLVL.

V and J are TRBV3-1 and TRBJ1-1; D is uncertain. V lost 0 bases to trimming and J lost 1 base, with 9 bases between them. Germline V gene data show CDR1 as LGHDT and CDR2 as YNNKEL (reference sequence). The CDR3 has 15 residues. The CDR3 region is CASSQEGGWNTEAFF. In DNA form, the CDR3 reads TGTGCCAGCAGCCAAGAAGGCGGATGGAACACTGAAGCTTTCTTT.

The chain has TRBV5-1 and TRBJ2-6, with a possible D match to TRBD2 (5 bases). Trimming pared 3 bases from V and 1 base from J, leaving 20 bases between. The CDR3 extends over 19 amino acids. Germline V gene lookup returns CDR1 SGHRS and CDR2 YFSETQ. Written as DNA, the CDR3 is TGCGCCAGCAGCTCCTCCGGGGTGGCTCTTAGTTCTGGGGCCAACGTCCTGACTTTC. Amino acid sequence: CASSSSGVALSSGANVLTF.

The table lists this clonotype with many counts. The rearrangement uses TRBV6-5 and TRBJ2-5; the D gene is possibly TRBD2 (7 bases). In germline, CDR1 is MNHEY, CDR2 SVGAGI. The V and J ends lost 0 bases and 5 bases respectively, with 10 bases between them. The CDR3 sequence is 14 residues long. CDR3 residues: CASSYSGGPETQYF. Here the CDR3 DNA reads TGTGCCAGCAGTTACTCGGGGGGGCCGGAGACCCAGTACTTC.

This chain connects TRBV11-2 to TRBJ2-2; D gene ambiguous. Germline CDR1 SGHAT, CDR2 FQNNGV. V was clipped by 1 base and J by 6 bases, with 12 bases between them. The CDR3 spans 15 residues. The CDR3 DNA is TGTGCCAGCAGCTTAGGGGCCAGGTTCCCCGGGGAGCTGTTTTTT. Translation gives CASSLGARFPGELFF.

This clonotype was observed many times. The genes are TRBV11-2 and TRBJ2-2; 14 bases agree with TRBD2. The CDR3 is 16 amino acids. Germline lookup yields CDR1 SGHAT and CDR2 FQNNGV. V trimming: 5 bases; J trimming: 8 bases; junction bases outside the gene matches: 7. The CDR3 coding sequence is TGTGCCAGCAGCACCGGACTAGCGGGGGGCGGAGGGGAGCTGTTTTTT. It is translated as CASSTGLAGGGGELFF.

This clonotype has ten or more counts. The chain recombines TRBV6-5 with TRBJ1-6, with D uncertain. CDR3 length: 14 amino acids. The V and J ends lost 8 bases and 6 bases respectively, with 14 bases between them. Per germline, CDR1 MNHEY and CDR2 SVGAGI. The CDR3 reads CASSLTGINSPLHF. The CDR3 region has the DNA TGTGCCAGCTCACTGACGGGGATTAATTCACCCCTCCACTTT.

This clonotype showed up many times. CDR3 sequence reads: CATSKRDGTVANTGELFF. The CDR3 DNA is TGTGCCACCAGCAAAAGGGACGGGACAGTAGCGAACACCGGGGAGCTGTTTTTT. The V and J genes are TRBV15 and TRBJ2-2; 7 nucleotides align to TRBD1. From germline, CDR1 is LNHNV and CDR2 YYDKDF (reference sequence). The ends lost 4 bases at V and 0 bases at J; junction bases unmatched: 11. This CDR3 region has 18 residues.

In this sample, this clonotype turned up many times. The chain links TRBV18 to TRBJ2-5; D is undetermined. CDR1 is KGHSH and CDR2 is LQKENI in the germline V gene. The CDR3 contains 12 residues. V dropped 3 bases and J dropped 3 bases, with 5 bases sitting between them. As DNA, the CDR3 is TGTGCCAGCTCACCTGAGAAAGAGACCCAGTACTTC. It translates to CASSPEKETQYF.

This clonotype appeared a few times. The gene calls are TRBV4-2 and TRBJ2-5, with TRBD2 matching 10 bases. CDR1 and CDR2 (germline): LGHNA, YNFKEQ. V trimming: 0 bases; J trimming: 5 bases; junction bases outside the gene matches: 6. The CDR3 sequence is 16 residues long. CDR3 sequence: CASSQDALAGLETQYF. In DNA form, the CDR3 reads TGTGCCAGCAGCCAAGATGCACTAGCGGGGTTGGAGACCCAGTACTTC.

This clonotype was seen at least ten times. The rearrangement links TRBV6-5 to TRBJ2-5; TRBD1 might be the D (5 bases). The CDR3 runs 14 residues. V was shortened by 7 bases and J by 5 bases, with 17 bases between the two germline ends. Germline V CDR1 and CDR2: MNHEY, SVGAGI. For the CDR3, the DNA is TGTGCCAGCACACTGACAGTTGGGTCGGAGACCCAGTACTTC. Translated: CASTLTVGSETQYF.

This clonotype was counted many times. Here the CDR3 reads CASSEYGQTEAFF. The CDR3 nucleotides read TGTGCCAGCAGTGAATACGGACAGACTGAAGCTTTCTTT. The chain couples TRBV2 to TRBJ1-1, with D possibly being TRBD1 (6 bases). Germline values: CDR1 SNHLY, CDR2 FYNNEI. The CDR3 has 13 residues. Trimming removed 2 bases at V and 5 bases at J, with 9 bases between. The variable domain in full, completed from reference TRBV2 and TRBJ1-1, reads EPEVTQTPSHQVTQMGQEVILRCVPISNHLYFYWYRQILGQKVEFLVSFYNNEISEKSEIFDDQFSVERPDGSNFTLKIRSTKLEDSAMYFCASSEYGQTEAFFGQGTRLTVV.

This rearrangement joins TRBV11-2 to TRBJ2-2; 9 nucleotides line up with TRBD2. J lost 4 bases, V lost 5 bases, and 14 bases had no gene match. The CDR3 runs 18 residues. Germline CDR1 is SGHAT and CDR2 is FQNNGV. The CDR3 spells CASSPYWASGVATGELFF. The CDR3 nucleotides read TGTGCCAGCAGCCCCTACTGGGCTAGCGGGGTGGCCACCGGGGAGCTGTTTTTT.

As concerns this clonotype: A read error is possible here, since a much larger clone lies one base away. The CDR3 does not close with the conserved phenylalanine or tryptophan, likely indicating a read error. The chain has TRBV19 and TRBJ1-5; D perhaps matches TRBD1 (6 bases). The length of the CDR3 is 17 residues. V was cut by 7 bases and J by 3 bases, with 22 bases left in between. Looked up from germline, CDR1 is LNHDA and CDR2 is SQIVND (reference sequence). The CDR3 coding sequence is TGTGCCAGTACCCCACGTGGGGGGGGCGCCGTCAATCAGCCCCAGCATCTT. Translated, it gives CASTPRGGGAVNQPQHL.

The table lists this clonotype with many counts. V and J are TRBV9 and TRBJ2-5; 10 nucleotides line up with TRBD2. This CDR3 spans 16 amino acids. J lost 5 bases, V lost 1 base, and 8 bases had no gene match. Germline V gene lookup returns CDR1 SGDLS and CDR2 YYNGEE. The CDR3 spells CASSVSSGGADETQYF. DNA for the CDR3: TGTGCCAGCAGCGTAAGCAGCGGGGGGGCCGATGAGACCCAGTACTTC.

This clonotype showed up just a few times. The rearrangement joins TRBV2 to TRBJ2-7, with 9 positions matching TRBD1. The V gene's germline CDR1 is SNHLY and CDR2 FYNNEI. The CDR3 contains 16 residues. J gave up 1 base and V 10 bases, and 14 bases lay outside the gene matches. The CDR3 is CATYRGRIGRSYEQYF. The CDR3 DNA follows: TGTGCCACATACAGGGGGCGTATTGGGAGGTCCTACGAGCAGTACTTC.

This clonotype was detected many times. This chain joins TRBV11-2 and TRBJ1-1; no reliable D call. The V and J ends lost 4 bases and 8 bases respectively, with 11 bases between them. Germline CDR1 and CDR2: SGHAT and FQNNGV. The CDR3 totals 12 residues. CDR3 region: CASSWTGLEAFF. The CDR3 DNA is TGTGCCAGCAGCTGGACGGGCTTAGAAGCTTTCTTT. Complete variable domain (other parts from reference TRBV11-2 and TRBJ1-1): EAGVAQSPRYKIIEKRQSVAFWCNPISGHATLYWYQQILGQGPKLLIQFQNNGVVDDSQLPKDRFSAERLKGVDSTLKIQPAKLEDSAVYLCASSWTGLEAFFGQGTRLTVV.

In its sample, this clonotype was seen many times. The CDR3 sequence is CASSEDLRGTEAFF. CDR3 DNA: TGTGCCAGCAGTGAAGACCTAAGGGGCACTGAAGCTTTCTTT. The J gene is TRBJ1-1, the V gene TRBV2; a weak D match, TRBD1 (5 bases). The V gene lost 1 base and the J gene lost 4 bases, with 10 bases spanning the gap. The CDR3 contains 14 residues. In germline, CDR1 is SNHLY, CDR2 FYNNEI.

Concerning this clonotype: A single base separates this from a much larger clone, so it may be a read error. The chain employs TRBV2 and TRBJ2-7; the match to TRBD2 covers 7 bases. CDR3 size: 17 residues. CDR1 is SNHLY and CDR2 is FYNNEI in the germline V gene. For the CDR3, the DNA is TGTGCCAGCAGTGAAGCCTTATTAGCGGGTTACTCCTACGAGCAGTGCTTC. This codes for CASSEALLAGYSYEQCF.

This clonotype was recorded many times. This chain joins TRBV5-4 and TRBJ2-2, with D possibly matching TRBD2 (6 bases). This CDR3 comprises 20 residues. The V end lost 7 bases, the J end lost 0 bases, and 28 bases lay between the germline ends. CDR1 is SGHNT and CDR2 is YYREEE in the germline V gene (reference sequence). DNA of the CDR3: TGTGCCAGCGCATTGGAGGGGCTATCATTGATAGGCGCGAACACCGGGGAGCTGTTTTTT. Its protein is CASALEGLSLIGANTGELFF.

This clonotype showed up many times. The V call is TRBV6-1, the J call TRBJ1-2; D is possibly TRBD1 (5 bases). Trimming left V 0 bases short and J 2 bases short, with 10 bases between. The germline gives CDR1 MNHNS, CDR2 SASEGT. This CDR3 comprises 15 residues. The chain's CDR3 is CASSEARGANYGYTF. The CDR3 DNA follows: TGTGCCAGCAGTGAAGCGCGTGGGGCGAACTATGGCTACACCTTC.

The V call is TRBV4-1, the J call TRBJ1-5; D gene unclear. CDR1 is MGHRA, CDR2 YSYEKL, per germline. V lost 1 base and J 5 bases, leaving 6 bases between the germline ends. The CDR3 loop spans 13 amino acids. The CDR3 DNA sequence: TGCGCCAGCAGCCAAGCTAGTCATCAGCCCCAGCATTTT. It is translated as CASSQASHQPQHF.